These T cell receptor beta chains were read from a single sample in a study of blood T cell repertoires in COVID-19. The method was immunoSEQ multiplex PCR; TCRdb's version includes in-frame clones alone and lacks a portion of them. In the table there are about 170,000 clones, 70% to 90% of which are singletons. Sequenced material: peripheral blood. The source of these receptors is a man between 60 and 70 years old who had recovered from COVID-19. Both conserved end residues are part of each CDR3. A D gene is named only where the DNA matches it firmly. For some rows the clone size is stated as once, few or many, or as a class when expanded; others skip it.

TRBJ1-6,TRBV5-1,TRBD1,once,CASSTTTGADSPLHF,TGCGCCAGCAGCACAACGACAGGGGCGGATTCACCCCTCCACTTT
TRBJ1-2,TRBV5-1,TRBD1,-,CASSLTGTGAGYTF,TGCGCCAGCAGCCTCACCGGGACAGGGGCTGGCTACACCTTC
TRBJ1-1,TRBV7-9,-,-,CASSLADGGAEAFF,TGTGCCAGCAGCTTAGCGGACGGGGGAGCTGAAGCTTTCTTT
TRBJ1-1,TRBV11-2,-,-,CASSSDYTEAFF,TGTGCCAGCAGCTCGGACTACACTGAAGCTTTCTTT
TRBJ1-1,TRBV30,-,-,CAWGRNTEAFF,TGTGCCTGGGGGAGGAACACTGAAGCTTTCTTT
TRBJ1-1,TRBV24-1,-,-,CASMWGRYTEAFF,TGTGCCAGTATGTGGGGGCGGTACACTGAAGCTTTCTTT
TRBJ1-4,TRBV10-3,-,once,CAISETGGFEEKLFF,TGTGCCATCAGTGAGACAGGCGGTTTTGAAGAAAAACTGTTTTTT
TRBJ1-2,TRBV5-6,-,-,CASRKGGNYGYTF,TGTGCCAGCAGAAAGGGAGGCAATTATGGCTACACCTTC
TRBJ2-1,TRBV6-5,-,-,CASEAQGGNEQFF,TGTGCCAGCGAGGCACAGGGTGGCAATGAGCAGTTCTTC
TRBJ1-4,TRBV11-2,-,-,CASSLDGGSGGGMKRLFF,TGTGCCAGCAGCTTAGACGGAGGCAGCGGAGGTGGAATGAAAAGACTGTTTTTT
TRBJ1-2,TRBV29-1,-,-,CSVEEQGGGDYGYTF,TGCAGCGTTGAAGAACAGGGCGGGGGGGACTATGGCTACACCTTC
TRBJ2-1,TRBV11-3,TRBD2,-,CASSLGLAANNEQFF,TGTGCCAGCAGCTTGGGACTAGCGGCGAACAATGAGCAGTTCTTC
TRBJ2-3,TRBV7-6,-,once,CASSSSTDTQYF,TGTGCCAGCAGCTCAAGCACAGATACGCAGTATTTT
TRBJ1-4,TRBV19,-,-,CASSITGNREKLFF,TGTGCCAGTAGTATTACAGGGAATCGCGAAAAACTGTTTTTT
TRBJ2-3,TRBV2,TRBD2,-,CASSLTERGNTDTQYF,TGTGCCAGCAGTTTGACTGAGCGGGGGAACACAGATACGCAGTATTTT
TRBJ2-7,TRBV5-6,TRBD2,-,CASSLERGGEQYF,TGTGCCAGCAGCTTGGAGCGCGGGGGAGAGCAGTACTTC
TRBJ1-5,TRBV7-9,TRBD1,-,CASSSSGGSQPQHF,TGTGCCAGCAGCTCCTCAGGGGGGAGTCAGCCCCAGCATTTT
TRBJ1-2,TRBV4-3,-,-,CASSHGDGNYGYTF,TGCGCCAGCAGCCATGGAGACGGTAACTATGGCTACACCTTC
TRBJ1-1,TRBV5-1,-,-,CASSFEGNTEAFF,TGCGCCAGCAGCTTCGAGGGCAACACTGAAGCTTTCTTT
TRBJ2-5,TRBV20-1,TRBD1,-,CSASIVSGGAETQYF,TGCAGTGCTAGTATCGTATCAGGGGGCGCCGAGACCCAGTACTTC
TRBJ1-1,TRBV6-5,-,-,CASRLGGSHTEAFF,TGTGCCAGCAGACTGGGGGGGTCCCACACTGAAGCTTTCTTT
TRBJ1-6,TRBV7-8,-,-,CASTISGGLGPLHF,TGTGCCAGCACCATATCGGGGGGACTCGGTCCCCTCCACTTT
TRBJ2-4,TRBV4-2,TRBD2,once,CASSPPLAGVAKNIQYF,TGTGCCAGCAGCCCTCCCCTAGCGGGGGTAGCCAAAAACATTCAGTACTTC
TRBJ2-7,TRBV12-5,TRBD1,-,CASGLVTGGDQVFYEQYF,TGTGCTAGTGGTTTAGTTACAGGGGGCGATCAAGTCTTCTACGAGCAGTACTTC
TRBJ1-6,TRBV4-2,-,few,CASSQDNQGSHSPLHF,TGTGCCAGCAGCCAAGATAACCAGGGAAGCCATTCACCCCTCCACTTT
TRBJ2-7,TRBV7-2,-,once,CASSLLTTYEQYF,TGTGCCAGCAGCCTCTTAACTACCTACGAGCAGTACTTC
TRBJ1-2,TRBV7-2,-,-,CASSLGGASGGYTF,TGTGCCAGCAGCTTAGGTGGGGCATCAGGTGGCTACACCTTC
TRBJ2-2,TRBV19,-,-,CASSINAGGTGELFF,TGTGCCAGTAGTATAAATGCAGGGGGGACCGGGGAGCTGTTTTTT
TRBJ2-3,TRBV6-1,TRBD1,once,CASSGTGGSLTIFTDTQYF,TGTGCCAGCAGTGGGACAGGGGGCTCCCTAACTATATTCACAGATACGCAGTATTTT
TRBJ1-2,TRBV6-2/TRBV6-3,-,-,CASSYSAGFYGYTF,TGTGCCAGCAGTTACTCCGCAGGGTTCTATGGCTACACCTTC
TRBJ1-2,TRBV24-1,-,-,CATSDLQMPYGYTF,TGTGCCACCAGTGATTTGCAGATGCCCTATGGCTACACCTTC
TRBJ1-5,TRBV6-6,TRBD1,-,CASSYSGTGGNQPQHF,TGTGCCAGCAGTTACTCGGGGACAGGGGGCAATCAGCCCCAGCATTTT
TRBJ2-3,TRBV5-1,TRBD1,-,CASSPGQGTDTQYF,TGCGCCAGCAGCCCGGGACAGGGCACAGATACGCAGTATTTT
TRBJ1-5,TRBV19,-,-,CASSMGRQADQPQHF,TGTGCCAGTAGTATGGGGAGGCAGGCAGATCAGCCCCAGCATTTT
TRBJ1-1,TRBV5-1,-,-,CASSTGRDIGTEAFF,TGCGCCAGCAGCACCGGACGGGATATCGGCACTGAAGCTTTCTTT
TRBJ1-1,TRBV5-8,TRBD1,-,CASQGQGAPKNTEAFF,TGTGCCAGCCAGGGACAGGGGGCCCCAAAAAACACTGAAGCTTTCTTT
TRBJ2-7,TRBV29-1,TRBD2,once,CSVGTSAPYEQYF,TGCAGTGTCGGGACTAGTGCCCCCTACGAGCAGTACTTC